Listed below are T cell receptor beta chains from one sample, sequenced in a study of T cell repertoires in cytomegalovirus infection. MiXCR was run by TCRdb on the reads, yielding one entry per CDR3 protein. Of around 500,000 distinct CDR3 sequences in the sample, about 42% were seen once. No cognate antigen is known for these TCRs. Sample: cultured PBMCs, taken from culture after CMV antigen stimulation. The receptors here all came from a human donor in good health (CMV status not recorded). Some clones in this sample may be carry-over from other donors' samples. Both conserved end residues are part of each CDR3. A D gene is named only where the DNA matches it firmly. Clone size is not always given. Where it is, it says once, few, many or a class for expanded clones.

V: TRBV12-3/TRBV12-4
D: NA
length: 13
size: few
J: TRBJ2-2
DNA: TGTGCCAGCATCCTCGGAACGGGCGGGGAGCTGTTTTTT
CDR3: CASILGTGGELFF

V: TRBV7-2
D: NA
length: 17
size: NA
J: TRBJ2-2
DNA: TGTGCCAGCAGCCCAGTAGGGCAGGGGTCGAACACCGGGGAGCTGTTTTTT
CDR3: CASSPVGQGSNTGELFF

V: TRBV7-2
D: NA
length: 14
size: NA
J: TRBJ2-3
DNA: TGTGCCAGCAGCTCGGCCATTAAGTGGGATACGCAGTATTTT
CDR3: CASSSAIKWDTQYF

V: TRBV7-9
D: TRBD2
length: 14
size: NA
J: TRBJ2-3
DNA: TGTGCCAGCAGCTTAATGACTAGCGAAGATACGCAGTATTTT
CDR3: CASSLMTSEDTQYF

V: TRBV18
D: NA
length: 14
size: NA
J: TRBJ2-1
DNA: TGTGCCAGCTCACCGGGAGGAGGAATCGATGAGCAGTTCTTC
CDR3: CASSPGGGIDEQFF

V: TRBV7-2
D: NA
length: 12
size: few
J: TRBJ2-5
DNA: TGTGCCAGCAGCAGAGATCAAGAGACCCAGTACTTC
CDR3: CASSRDQETQYF

V: TRBV7-2
D: NA
length: 14
size: many
J: TRBJ1-1
DNA: TGTGCCAGCAGCTTTGGCCGCGAGAACACTGAAGCTTTCTTT
CDR3: CASSFGRENTEAFF

V: TRBV7-2
D: TRBD1
length: 16
size: few
J: TRBJ2-1
DNA: TGTGCCAGCAGCTTACAGTCAAGGGGGCCCTGGGATGAGCAGTTCTTC
CDR3: CASSLQSRGPWDEQFF

V: TRBV19
D: NA
length: 15
size: few
J: TRBJ2-1
DNA: TGTGCCAGTAGGCCAGGGAGTAGCTCCTACAATGAGCAGTTCTTC
CDR3: CASRPGSSSYNEQFF

V: TRBV6-1
D: NA
length: 19
size: NA
J: TRBJ2-3
DNA: TGTGCCAGCAGTGAAGCGCGGGGGGGGGCACAGGGGGCAACAGATACGCAGTATTTT
CDR3: CASSEARGGAQGATDTQYF

V: TRBV10-3
D: TRBD1
length: 14
size: NA
J: TRBJ1-1
DNA: TGTGCCATCAGTGGGGGACAGGGTGTCACTGAAGCTTTCTTT
CDR3: CAISGGQGVTEAFF

V: TRBV6-6
D: NA
length: 13
size: few
J: TRBJ1-4
DNA: TGTGCCAGCAGTTACAGGGCCCGTGAAAAACTGTTTTTT
CDR3: CASSYRAREKLFF

V: TRBV5-1
D: TRBD1
length: 13
size: few
J: TRBJ1-5
DNA: TGCGCCAGCAGCGCCGGGACAGATCAGCCCCAGCATTTT
CDR3: CASSAGTDQPQHF

V: TRBV20-1
D: TRBD2
length: 14
size: few
J: TRBJ2-7
DNA: TGCAGTGCATCGACTAGCGGGGAAACTTACGAGCAGTACTTC
CDR3: CSASTSGETYEQYF

V: TRBV6-1
D: NA
length: 13
size: NA
J: TRBJ2-5
DNA: TGTGCCAGCAGTGAAGTGAGCGCGGAGACCCAGTACTTC
CDR3: CASSEVSAETQYF

V: TRBV6-2/TRBV6-3
D: NA
length: 12
size: NA
J: TRBJ2-1
DNA: TGTGCCAGCAGTTACTCGCAGAGTGAGCAGTTCTTC
CDR3: CASSYSQSEQFF

V: TRBV5-1
D: TRBD1
length: 16
size: once
J: TRBJ2-7
DNA: TGCGCCAGCAGCTTTTCGGCAGGGGGCCGTTCCTACGAGCAGTACTTC
CDR3: CASSFSAGGRSYEQYF

V: TRBV15
D: NA
length: 12
size: NA
J: TRBJ2-1
DNA: TGTGCCACCAGCACGGGACCTAGAGAGCAGTTCTTC
CDR3: CATSTGPREQFF

V: TRBV4-1
D: NA
length: 14
size: few
J: TRBJ2-5
DNA: TGCGCCAGCAGCCAAGTTGCAGGGGTAGAGACCCAGTACTTC
CDR3: CASSQVAGVETQYF

V: TRBV7-9
D: NA
length: 14
size: NA
J: TRBJ2-1
DNA: TGTGCCAGCAGCTTATCCCAGCAGGTCGATGAGCAGTTCTTC
CDR3: CASSLSQQVDEQFF

V: TRBV7-2
D: NA
length: 14
size: NA
J: TRBJ2-3
DNA: TGTGCCAGCAGCCCCATTTACGGAGCGGATACGCAGTATTTT
CDR3: CASSPIYGADTQYF

V: TRBV27
D: NA
length: 14
size: NA
J: TRBJ2-5
DNA: TGTGCCAGCCAGCGGCTCCGGGGTGTGGAGACCCAGTACTTC
CDR3: CASQRLRGVETQYF

V: TRBV12-3/TRBV12-4
D: NA
length: 15
size: few
J: TRBJ2-5
DNA: TGTGCCAGCAGCACCCCAGACAGCTTTAGGGAGACCCAGTACTTC
CDR3: CASSTPDSFRETQYF

V: TRBV7-8
D: TRBD2
length: 17
size: many
J: TRBJ2-7
DNA: TGTGCCAGCAGCTTAGGGAGACCGGGACTAGCTCGCTACGAGCAGTACTTC
CDR3: CASSLGRPGLARYEQYF

V: TRBV28
D: NA
length: 15
size: once
J: TRBJ2-4
DNA: TGTGCCAGCAGCACGAGGGGGGGGGCCAAAAACATTCAGTACTTC
CDR3: CASSTRGGAKNIQYF

V: TRBV6-6
D: NA
length: 14
size: NA
J: TRBJ1-5
DNA: TGTGCCAGCAGTTACGTCAGGGACGGTCAGCCCCAGCATTTT
CDR3: CASSYVRDGQPQHF

V: TRBV10-3
D: NA
length: 15
size: NA
J: TRBJ2-5
DNA: TGTGCCATCAGTGTTGGGCAAAGCGGGCGGGAGACCCAGTACTTC
CDR3: CAISVGQSGRETQYF

V: TRBV11-2
D: TRBD2
length: 14
size: few
J: TRBJ2-1
DNA: TGTGCCAGCAGCTTTAGCGGGAGGGCCGAGGAGCAGTTCTTC
CDR3: CASSFSGRAEEQFF

V: TRBV7-2
D: TRBD2
length: 14
size: few
J: TRBJ2-5
DNA: TGTGCCAGCAGCCCCGGGAGGGCCCCAGGGATCCAGTACTTC
CDR3: CASSPGRAPGIQYF

V: TRBV7-6
D: TRBD2
length: 16
size: NA
J: TRBJ2-1
DNA: TGTGCCAGCACCCTCTTAGCGGGAGGAATGGGGAATGAGCAGTTCTTC
CDR3: CASTLLAGGMGNEQFF

V: TRBV28
D: TRBD2
length: 14
size: NA
J: TRBJ2-1
DNA: TGTGCCAGCAAAGCGGGGGGGGGTCGCAATGAGCAGTTCTTC
CDR3: CASKAGGGRNEQFF

V: TRBV7-2
D: TRBD2
length: 19
size: few
J: TRBJ2-1
DNA: TGTGCCAGCAGCTGGAAATTGGTAGCGGGAGCCCTTCCTAACAATGAGCAGTTCTTC
CDR3: CASSWKLVAGALPNNEQFF

V: TRBV7-9
D: NA
length: 15
size: NA
J: TRBJ2-7
DNA: TGTGCCAGCAGCGTTCCCGAGGGGGTGAGATACGAGCAGTACTTC
CDR3: CASSVPEGVRYEQYF

V: TRBV27
D: TRBD1
length: 13
size: NA
J: TRBJ2-7
DNA: TGTGCCAGCAGTCTGGGACAGATCAACGAGCAGTACTTC
CDR3: CASSLGQINEQYF

V: TRBV19
D: NA
length: 12
size: few
J: TRBJ1-5
DNA: TGTGCCAGTAGTGAGGGTGGTCAGCCCCAGCATTTT
CDR3: CASSEGGQPQHF

V: TRBV28
D: TRBD1
length: 14
size: NA
J: TRBJ2-3
DNA: TGTGCCAGCAGTTCCCGACAGGGTTCAGATACGCAGTATTTT
CDR3: CASSSRQGSDTQYF

V: TRBV19
D: NA
length: 14
size: NA
J: TRBJ1-2
DNA: TGTGCCAGTAGTCTACGGGACGGGACCTATGGCTACACCTTC
CDR3: CASSLRDGTYGYTF

V: TRBV19
D: NA
length: 14
size: NA
J: TRBJ2-3
DNA: TGTGCCAGTAGTCCAGGGCATTACACAGATACGCAGTATTTT
CDR3: CASSPGHYTDTQYF

V: TRBV7-7
D: NA
length: 16
size: NA
J: TRBJ2-5
DNA: TGTGCCAGCAGCCCCAACGGACAGATTGTCCAAGAGACCCAGTACTTC
CDR3: CASSPNGQIVQETQYF

V: TRBV7-9
D: TRBD1
length: 14
size: NA
J: TRBJ1-2
DNA: TGTGCCAGCAGCCCTCCCGGGACAGGGAATGGCTACACCTTC
CDR3: CASSPPGTGNGYTF

V: TRBV12-3/TRBV12-4
D: NA
length: 15
size: NA
J: TRBJ1-4
DNA: TGTGCCAGCAGTTTGGGGCAGGGCCTTGGTGAAAAACTGTTTTTT
CDR3: CASSLGQGLGEKLFF

V: TRBV19
D: NA
length: 14
size: once
J: TRBJ2-1
DNA: TGTGCCAGTTTTTCGGGGGATTCCTACAATGAGCAGTTCTTC
CDR3: CASFSGDSYNEQFF

V: TRBV11-2
D: TRBD1
length: 15
size: NA
J: TRBJ2-5
DNA: TGTGCCAGCAGCTACCAGGGACAGGGAACGGAGACCCAGTACTTC
CDR3: CASSYQGQGTETQYF

V: TRBV7-2
D: TRBD2
length: 14
size: NA
J: TRBJ2-7
DNA: TGTGCCAGCAGCTGGGGGGGGGGGGGTGCCGAGCAGTACTTC
CDR3: CASSWGGGGAEQYF

V: TRBV20-1
D: NA
length: 17
size: NA
J: TRBJ2-1
DNA: TGCAGTGCTAGGGTCGCAGTGGGACGGGAATCCTACAATGAGCAGTTCTTC
CDR3: CSARVAVGRESYNEQFF

V: TRBV7-2
D: NA
length: 14
size: NA
J: TRBJ1-3
DNA: TGTACCAGCAGCTTTCGTCGCTCTGGAAACACCATATATTTT
CDR3: CTSSFRRSGNTIYF

V: TRBV7-8
D: TRBD2
length: 16
size: few
J: TRBJ2-7
DNA: TGTGCCAGCAGCCCCCAAGGAGCGGGAGGATTCTACGAGCAGTACTTC
CDR3: CASSPQGAGGFYEQYF

V: TRBV7-9
D: NA
length: 11
size: once
J: TRBJ1-5
DNA: TGTGCCAGCAGCGCGGGAACAGCCCAGCATTTT
CDR3: CASSAGTAQHF

V: TRBV5-4
D: NA
length: 14
size: few
J: TRBJ2-7
DNA: TGTGCCAGCAGCTTGGATTCGGGAGCCTACGAGCAGTACTTC
CDR3: CASSLDSGAYEQYF

V: TRBV7-2
D: NA
length: 15
size: NA
J: TRBJ1-5
DNA: TGTGCCAGCAGCTTTAGTCTTGCAGGAAATCAGCCCCAGCATTTT
CDR3: CASSFSLAGNQPQHF